A selection of T cell receptor beta chains follows, all from one sample in a study of vaccination effects on CD4 cells after COVID-19. Profiled with immunoSEQ multiplex PCR; TCRdb holds only in-frame clones, not every one. This table has around 47,000 clones, under 80% appearing once. Their antigens are not known. This sample comprised CD4+ T cells from PBMCs cultured with a peptide pool, obtained before COVID-19 vaccination. These receptors all come from a human donor who had a prior SARS-CoV-2 infection. Both conserved end residues are part of each CDR3. The D gene is left open where the match is weak. Clone size is not always given. Where it is, it says once, few, many or a class for expanded clones.

CDR3nt,CDR3aa,len,j_gene,abundance,d_gene,v_gene
TGCAGCGTTATGGAGGGCTGGGCGTACACTGAAGCTTTCTTT,CSVMEGWAYTEAFF,14,TRBJ1-1,medium-sized,NA,TRBV29-1
TGTGCCAGCTCACCTGGATTCTACGAGCAGTACTTC,CASSPGFYEQYF,12,TRBJ2-7,NA,NA,TRBV18
TGTGCCAGCAGCGTGACTAGCGGGAAAAATGAGCAGTTCTTC,CASSVTSGKNEQFF,14,TRBJ2-1,NA,TRBD2,TRBV9
TGTGCCAGCAGTGCAGGGGACAGACTATACGAGCAGTACTTC,CASSAGDRLYEQYF,14,TRBJ2-7,few,TRBD1,TRBV27
TGCAGCGTCCGGGGCGGATTTACCTACGAGCAGTACTTC,CSVRGGFTYEQYF,13,TRBJ2-7,NA,NA,TRBV29-1
TGTGCCAGCTCCCCTAGGGGGCGCAGCACAGATACGCAGTATTTT,CASSPRGRSTDTQYF,15,TRBJ2-3,NA,TRBD1,TRBV18
TGTGCCACCAGCAGAACAACCTACAATGAGCAGTTCTTC,CATSRTTYNEQFF,13,TRBJ2-1,once,NA,TRBV15
TGCGCCAGCAGCTTGGGGAGGCTTGACGATACGCAGTATTTT,CASSLGRLDDTQYF,14,TRBJ2-3,NA,NA,TRBV5-1
TGCGCCAGCAGCTTTAGAGGCGCGAGGGACGCCGGGGAGCTGTTTTTT,CASSFRGARDAGELFF,16,TRBJ2-2,NA,NA,TRBV5-1
TGTGCCAGCAGCTTACGCCCCACACTAGCGGGGAGCTACAATGAGCAGTTCTTC,CASSLRPTLAGSYNEQFF,18,TRBJ2-1,NA,TRBD2,TRBV7-2
TGTGCCAGTAGTACCGGGACCGCCGCCGTGGGGCCAAATCAGCCCCAGCATTTT,CASSTGTAAVGPNQPQHF,18,TRBJ1-5,few,NA,TRBV19
TGTGCCAGCAGCCAAAGTCTAGCGGGAGTTGGATACAATGAGCAGTTCTTC,CASSQSLAGVGYNEQFF,17,TRBJ2-1,once,TRBD2,TRBV3-1/TRBV3-2
TGTGCCAGCAGCTTAGCCTCCGTACAGAACACTGAAGCTTTCTTT,CASSLASVQNTEAFF,15,TRBJ1-1,few,NA,TRBV7-2
TGTGCCACCTCTCCTATGGCGGGGACGAACACCGGGGAGCTGTTTTTT,CATSPMAGTNTGELFF,16,TRBJ2-2,NA,NA,TRBV19
TGTGCCAGCTCTCGTGGACAGGGCAGGATCGAGACCCAGTACTTC,CASSRGQGRIETQYF,15,TRBJ2-5,few,TRBD1,TRBV18
TGTGCCAGCAGCCCCTCGGACAGGGGGGCTAATGGCTACACCTTC,CASSPSDRGANGYTF,15,TRBJ1-2,NA,TRBD1,TRBV5-4
TGTGCCAGCAGCTTATTTGGGGTTCCCACAGATACGCAGTATTTT,CASSLFGVPTDTQYF,15,TRBJ2-3,NA,NA,TRBV11-2
TGTGCCTGGAGACCCCAACTAAAAGGCGACACTGAAGCTTTCTTT,CAWRPQLKGDTEAFF,15,TRBJ1-1,NA,NA,TRBV30
TGTGCCAGCAGGGGAATAGGGGAGACCCAGTACTTC,CASRGIGETQYF,12,TRBJ2-5,NA,NA,TRBV4-2
TGTGCCAGCAGACCACCGACAGGGAGTGGCTACACCTTC,CASRPPTGSGYTF,13,TRBJ1-2,NA,TRBD1,TRBV6-5
TGTGCCAGCAGTTACTACTACAATGAGCAGTTCTTC,CASSYYYNEQFF,12,TRBJ2-1,NA,NA,TRBV6-2/TRBV6-3
TGTGCCAGCAGTGAAAGGGTAGTGGCGGGGGGAGATACGCAGTATTTT,CASSERVVAGGDTQYF,16,TRBJ2-3,NA,TRBD2,TRBV6-1
TGTGCCAGCAGTTTGGCCGATACGCAGTATTTT,CASSLADTQYF,11,TRBJ2-3,few,NA,TRBV2
TGCGCCAGCAGCCTAACCCGGGGGGGCGCCGAGACCCAGTACTTC,CASSLTRGGAETQYF,15,TRBJ2-5,NA,TRBD2,TRBV5-1
TGTGCCAGCAGTTTTAGAAACCTAAACTGGGAGCTGTTTTTT,CASSFRNLNWELFF,14,TRBJ2-2,NA,NA,TRBV6-2/TRBV6-3
TGCGCCAGCAGCCATGGGCTAGACCATAATTCACCCCTCCACTTT,CASSHGLDHNSPLHF,15,TRBJ1-6,few,NA,TRBV4-3
TGTGCCAGCAGCGCGGTGGGAGGAAGCACAGATACGCAGTATTTT,CASSAVGGSTDTQYF,15,TRBJ2-3,NA,NA,TRBV9
TGCGCCAGCAGCCAAGCATCGGGCCGCTACAAGCATTTT,CASSQASGRYKHF,13,TRBJ1-5,few,NA,TRBV4-1
TGCAGCGTATTAGCGAGTTGGGTCAATGAGCAGTTCTTC,CSVLASWVNEQFF,13,TRBJ2-1,NA,NA,TRBV29-1
TGTGCCAGCAGCCGACAGGGAGAAGCTGGAAACACCATATATTTT,CASSRQGEAGNTIYF,15,TRBJ1-3,NA,TRBD1,TRBV6-5
TGTGCTAGTGGCCCCACAGGGGGCTTGGACATTCAGTACTTC,CASGPTGGLDIQYF,14,TRBJ2-4,NA,TRBD1,TRBV12-5
TGTGCCAGCAGTCAACAGGGCCGCACTGAAGCTTTCTTT,CASSQQGRTEAFF,13,TRBJ1-1,many,NA,TRBV27
TGTGCCAGCAGCCAGTCCTCCACCTACGAGCAGTACTTC,CASSQSSTYEQYF,13,TRBJ2-7,NA,NA,TRBV5-8
TGTGCCAGCAGCCCTAGGAGCGGCGCATCCTACGAGCAGTACTTC,CASSPRSGASYEQYF,15,TRBJ2-7,NA,NA,TRBV7-8
TGCGCCAGCAGCCAAGAACCGGACAGTAGTAATTCACCCCTCCACTTT,CASSQEPDSSNSPLHF,16,TRBJ1-6,NA,NA,TRBV4-3
TGTGCCAGCAGCGTAGACCCCGGACAAGGGTACTCCTACGAGCAGTACTTC,CASSVDPGQGYSYEQYF,17,TRBJ2-7,NA,NA,TRBV9
TGTGCCAGCAGCTCGACAGGGTATAATCAGCCCCAGCATTTT,CASSSTGYNQPQHF,14,TRBJ1-5,NA,TRBD1,TRBV7-2
TGCAGCGCCGAAGCTAGCGGGAGATCAGATACGCAGTATTTT,CSAEASGRSDTQYF,14,TRBJ2-3,NA,TRBD2,TRBV29-1
TGTGCCACCAGCAGAGAACTTTACCAGCCCCAGCATTTT,CATSRELYQPQHF,13,TRBJ1-5,NA,NA,TRBV15
TGCGCCAGCAGCTGGGATGGGACTTTCTACGATTATGAGCAGTTCTTC,CASSWDGTFYDYEQFF,16,TRBJ2-1,NA,NA,TRBV5-1
TGTGCCAGCAGCTTAGACAGGGGAAGGAATCAGCCCCAGCATTTT,CASSLDRGRNQPQHF,15,TRBJ1-5,few,TRBD1,TRBV7-2
TGTGCCAGCAGCTTCGACAGCTACGAGCAGTACTTC,CASSFDSYEQYF,12,TRBJ2-7,NA,NA,TRBV11-2
TGTGCCAGCAGCTTATTACAGGGGTTCACTGAAGCTTTCTTT,CASSLLQGFTEAFF,14,TRBJ1-1,once,TRBD1,TRBV7-8
TGCGCCAGCAGCTGGACAGGGATTTACATAGATACGCAGTATTTT,CASSWTGIYIDTQYF,15,TRBJ2-3,NA,TRBD1,TRBV5-1
TGTGCCAGCAGCGTAGAGCAGGGCGTTCGAGATGGCTACACCTTC,CASSVEQGVRDGYTF,15,TRBJ1-2,few,NA,TRBV9
TGTGCCAGCAGTATCGAGGCTAGCGGAACCTACGAGCAGTACTTC,CASSIEASGTYEQYF,15,TRBJ2-7,NA,TRBD2,TRBV2
TGTGCCAGCAGCCCCGGACAGGGGGTTGGAAAGTCCTACAATGAGCAGTTCTTC,CASSPGQGVGKSYNEQFF,18,TRBJ2-1,NA,TRBD1,TRBV11-3
TGTGCCAGCTCAGCGACAGACGTGAACACTGAAGCTTTCTTT,CASSATDVNTEAFF,14,TRBJ1-1,NA,NA,TRBV18
TGTGCCAGCTCACCACCGGGGGACAGTGAAAAACTGTTTTTT,CASSPPGDSEKLFF,14,TRBJ1-4,NA,TRBD1,TRBV18
TGTGCCAGCAGTTCAGACAGCTATGGCTACACCTTC,CASSSDSYGYTF,12,TRBJ1-2,NA,NA,TRBV28
TGTGCCACCAGCAGAGATCGCCTAGTCTGGGTGACCCAGTACTTC,CATSRDRLVWVTQYF,15,TRBJ2-5,NA,NA,TRBV15
TGTGCCAGCAGGCAGGGACAGCTAAACACTGAAGCTTTCTTT,CASRQGQLNTEAFF,14,TRBJ1-1,NA,TRBD1,TRBV6-5
TGTGCCAGCAGCTTAAGGGCCCCAGGAGCCACAGGCTCCACCGGGGAGCTGTTTTTT,CASSLRAPGATGSTGELFF,19,TRBJ2-2,NA,NA,TRBV7-3
TGTGCCAGCAACCCGGATTGGACAGGAGGCAATGAGCAGTTCTTC,CASNPDWTGGNEQFF,15,TRBJ2-1,NA,TRBD1,TRBV6-5
TGCAGCGTTGATAGAGAGTTGAACAATGAGCAGTTCTTC,CSVDRELNNEQFF,13,TRBJ2-1,NA,NA,TRBV29-1
TGTGCCAGCAGCCAAGAATCTCGGGCCACTGAAGCTTTCTTT,CASSQESRATEAFF,14,TRBJ1-1,NA,NA,TRBV4-2
TGCGCCAGCAGCTTGGTTTCAGGACAGGGGGATGGCTACACCTTC,CASSLVSGQGDGYTF,15,TRBJ1-2,NA,TRBD1,TRBV5-1